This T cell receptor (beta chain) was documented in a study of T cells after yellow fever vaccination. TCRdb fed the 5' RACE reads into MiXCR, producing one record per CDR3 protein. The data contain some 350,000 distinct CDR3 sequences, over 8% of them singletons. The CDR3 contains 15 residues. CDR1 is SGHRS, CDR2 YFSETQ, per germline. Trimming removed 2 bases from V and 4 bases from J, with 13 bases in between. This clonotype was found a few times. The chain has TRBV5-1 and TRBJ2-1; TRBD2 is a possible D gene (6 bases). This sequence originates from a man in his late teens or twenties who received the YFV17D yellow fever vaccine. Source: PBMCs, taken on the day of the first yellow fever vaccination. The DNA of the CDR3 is TGCGCCAGCAGCTTCATGGGGGAGGTTTACAATGAGCAGTTCTTC. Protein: CASSFMGEVYNEQFF.